The present T cell receptor (beta chain) was sequenced within a study of T-cell memory formation after mild COVID-19. The wider study: In these data, TCR clusters were largely donor specific.

Trimming took off 6 bases at V and 5 bases at J, with 16 bases between the two ends. The CDR3 consists of 14 residues. Study conclusions and caveats: Clones that contracted from day 15 to 85 had balanced CD4/CD8; later expanders were CD4+ biased. Detection of some responders pre-infection suggested pre-existing cross-reactive memory T cells participated.

On this clonotype itself: Antigen: not known.

TCRdb re-called the 5' RACE reads through MiXCR, storing one row per CDR3 protein. The sample has about 290,000 distinct CDR3 sequences; about a sixth are singletons. What was sequenced was PBMCs or a T cell subset sorted from them (not recorded which). The clonotype was recovered from a man between 18 and 29 years old who had mild COVID-19 (a few samples of this study predate the infection). Cell type and time point are not known. The rearrangement joins TRBV12-3 or TRBV12-4 to TRBJ1-1; D is uncertain. For the CDR3, the DNA is TGTGCCAGCAGCATTATCGGGGAAAGGACTGAAGCTTTCTTT. Encoded protein: CASSIIGERTEAFF.